Listed below are T cell receptor beta chains from one sample, sequenced in a study of blood T cell repertoires in COVID-19. Sequenced by immunoSEQ multiplex PCR; TCRdb stores in-frame clones only, minus some. Among over 200,000 clones listed, 80% to 90% were seen once. Specimen: peripheral blood. These receptor sequences come from a man aged 25 to 40 who had recovered from COVID-19. Each CDR3 is given with its conserved first and last residue. The order of the fields is CDR3 length, D gene, J gene, V gene, clone size, CDR3 DNA, CDR3 protein. D genes are given only for firm matches. Part of the rows lack a size; the others show once, few, many or a class for expanded clones.

13,TRBD1,TRBJ1-2,TRBV12-3/TRBV12-4,NA,TGTGCCAGCAGTCCATTGACAGGGAGCGGCTACACCTTC,CASSPLTGSGYTF
14,TRBD2,TRBJ2-5,TRBV5-1,NA,TGCGCCAGCACCCAGCGGGGGGGCCCGGAGACCCAGTACTTC,CASTQRGGPETQYF
13,NA,TRBJ1-6,TRBV5-4,NA,TGTGCCAGCAGCTTGGGGGGAGATTCACCCCTCCACTTT,CASSLGGDSPLHF
11,NA,TRBJ1-3,TRBV6-5,NA,TGTGCCAGCAGACAGGGAAACACCATATATTTT,CASRQGNTIYF
16,TRBD1,TRBJ1-3,TRBV5-1,few,TGCGCCAGCAGTTTCGACAGGGGTATTACTGGAAACACCATATATTTT,CASSFDRGITGNTIYF
14,NA,TRBJ1-1,TRBV5-1,NA,TGCGCCAGCAGCTTGGAATTCCCGGGCACTGAAGCTTTCTTT,CASSLEFPGTEAFF
14,TRBD2,TRBJ2-7,TRBV5-1,NA,TGCGCCAGCAGCGAAGATAGCGGGGGGGACGAGCAGTACTTC,CASSEDSGGDEQYF
15,NA,TRBJ1-6,TRBV7-2,NA,TGTGCCAGCAGCTTAAGCTTGCAGGGGAATTCACCCCTCCACTTT,CASSLSLQGNSPLHF
14,NA,TRBJ2-3,TRBV6-5,NA,TGTGCCAGCAGCCCGGGACTCTCCACAGATACGCAGTATTTT,CASSPGLSTDTQYF
15,TRBD1,TRBJ1-2,TRBV7-9,NA,TGTGCCAGCAGCCCCCCCCTGGACAGGGGGGTTGGCTACACCTTC,CASSPPLDRGVGYTF
13,NA,TRBJ1-1,TRBV5-1,NA,TGCGCCAGCAGCTTGGAACAGTACACTGAAGCTTTCTTT,CASSLEQYTEAFF
13,NA,TRBJ1-2,TRBV6-5,NA,TGTGCCAGCAGTTACGGTGCGGCGCGTGGCTACACCTTC,CASSYGAARGYTF
16,NA,TRBJ1-4,TRBV2,once,TGTGCCAGCAGTGAGCTGGTTGGGCAGAGTAATGAAAAACTGTTTTTT,CASSELVGQSNEKLFF
16,TRBD1,TRBJ1-1,TRBV5-5,few,TGTGCCACAAATCGGGCAGGGGGCGTATTAGGGGCTGAAGCTTTCTTT,CATNRAGGVLGAEAFF
17,NA,TRBJ1-3,TRBV4-1,NA,TGCGCCAGCAGCCGCCCTGGGGGGGGTATTAAGGGAAACACCATATATTTT,CASSRPGGGIKGNTIYF
15,NA,TRBJ2-7,TRBV7-9,NA,TGTGCCAGCAGCTCCCTCATTGACAGGACGTACGAGCAGTACTTC,CASSSLIDRTYEQYF
12,NA,TRBJ2-1,TRBV11-3,NA,TGTGCCAGCAGCACTGTCACCCATGAGCAGTTCTTC,CASSTVTHEQFF
18,TRBD1,TRBJ2-2,TRBV6-1,NA,TGTGCCAGCAGTGGCCGGGACAGGGGGCGCGGGGTCACCGGGGAGCTGTTTTTT,CASSGRDRGRGVTGELFF
11,NA,TRBJ1-1,TRBV2,once,TGTGCCAGCACCGCGCAAGTTGAAGCTTTCTTT,CASTAQVEAFF
15,NA,TRBJ1-5,TRBV11-2,NA,TGTGCCAGCAGCTTAGCAAGAGGGGGTAATCAGCCCCAGCATTTT,CASSLARGGNQPQHF
14,NA,TRBJ1-1,TRBV27,NA,TGTGCCAGCAGTCCCCTGGCGGGAACCTTTGAAGCTTTCTTT,CASSPLAGTFEAFF
16,NA,TRBJ2-1,TRBV29-1,NA,TGCAGCGTTTCTCAAGGAAGGGGACTCGTTTACAATGAGCAGTTCTTC,CSVSQGRGLVYNEQFF
15,NA,TRBJ2-7,TRBV6-1,NA,TGTGCCAGCAGTGAGGGGGCCCTGAGCCTCTACGAGCAGTACTTC,CASSEGALSLYEQYF
15,TRBD2,TRBJ2-5,TRBV7-2,NA,TGTGCCAGCAGCCTTAAGACTAGCGGGCAAGAGACCCAGTACTTC,CASSLKTSGQETQYF
13,TRBD1,TRBJ1-6,TRBV11-3,NA,TGTGCCAGTCCGGGACAGGGAAATTCACCCCTCCACTTT,CASPGQGNSPLHF
12,NA,TRBJ1-2,TRBV27,NA,TGTGCCAGCAGTTATTGGGGCCGAGAGTACACCTTC,CASSYWGREYTF